This is a list of T cell receptor beta chains from one sample in a study of cytomegalovirus exposure and HLA in healthy donors. Generated by immunoSEQ multiplex PCR, the TCRdb table keeps only in-frame clones and is missing some. The sample records roughly 180,000 clones, approximately 77% being singletons. Sequenced: PBMCs. The receptors stem from a male donor in good health and CMV-seronegative. Each CDR3 is given with its conserved first and last residue. Fields, in order: J gene, V gene, clone size, D gene, CDR3 protein, CDR3 DNA. A D gene is named only where the DNA matches it firmly. A row's size may be missing; if present it is once, few, many or a size class.

TRBJ2-1 TRBV28 once - CASSLSWGVQFF TGTGCCAGCAGTTTATCATGGGGGGTGCAGTTCTTC
TRBJ2-4 TRBV7-2 - TRBD2 CASSLESSGRSSIQYF TGTGCCAGCAGCTTAGAATCCAGCGGGAGGTCTAGCATTCAGTACTTC
TRBJ1-2 TRBV6-6 - TRBD1 CASSLRQGGGYTF TGTGCCAGCAGCCTACGGCAGGGGGGCGGCTACACCTTC
TRBJ2-3 TRBV4-1 - - CASSQKGGGDTQYF TGCGCCAGCAGCCAAAAGGGGGGGGGAGATACGCAGTATTTT
TRBJ2-7 TRBV25-1 - TRBD1 CASRRTGSLYEQYF TGTGCCAGCAGAAGGACAGGGTCGTTGTACGAGCAGTACTTC
TRBJ2-7 TRBV6-5 - TRBD1 CASSPGQFFYEQYF TGTGCCAGCAGTCCGGGACAGTTCTTCTACGAGCAGTACTTC
TRBJ2-1 TRBV11-2 - - CASSSGVSSYNEQFF TGTGCCAGCAGCTCAGGGGTTAGTTCCTACAATGAGCAGTTCTTC
TRBJ2-1 TRBV7-2 once TRBD2 CASSLGGNYNEQFF TGTGCCAGCAGCTTGGGAGGGAATTACAATGAGCAGTTCTTC
TRBJ2-2 TRBV10-3 - - CAITERGEANTGELFF TGTGCCATCACCGAACGAGGGGAGGCGAACACCGGGGAGCTGTTTTTT
TRBJ2-1 TRBV7-3 - TRBD1 CASSLNRLSGGTEQFF TGTGCCAGCAGCTTAAATCGGTTGTCAGGGGGCACTGAGCAGTTCTTC
TRBJ2-7 TRBV27 - - CASSGSLRLAYEQYF TGTGCCAGCAGTGGGTCATTGAGGCTGGCCTACGAGCAGTACTTC
TRBJ2-7 TRBV5-4 - TRBD1 CASSFRDRSSYEQYF TGTGCCAGCAGCTTCCGGGACAGATCTTCCTACGAGCAGTACTTC
TRBJ2-7 TRBV7-9 - - CSSSLYLAGLRPYEQYF TGTTCCAGCAGCCTTTACTTGGCGGGGCTTAGACCCTACGAGCAGTACTTC
TRBJ2-5 TRBV30 - TRBD2 CVVGGAGGEETQYF TGTGTTGTGGGGGGGGCGGGAGGGGAAGAGACCCAGTACTTC